These T cell receptor beta chains were read from a single sample in a study of T cells in Graves' hyperthyroidism and ophthalmopathy. Each CDR3 protein gets one entry after TCRdb re-called the multiplex PCR reads with MiXCR. The sample yields some 570,000 distinct CDR3 sequences, 14% seen once. Source material: blood. These receptors came from a woman under 30 with Graves' ophthalmopathy. Both conserved end residues are part of each CDR3. The D gene is left open where the match is weak. Only some rows state a clone size, as once, few, many or a class for expanded clones.

J gene,CDR3 length,clone size,D gene,V gene,CDR3 protein,CDR3 DNA
TRBJ1-6,15,many,TRBD1,TRBV2,CASRSVGTVNSPLHF,TGTGCCAGCAGGAGTGTGGGGACAGTCAATTCACCCCTCCACTTT
TRBJ1-1,15,NA,TRBD1,TRBV10-3,CAIRRDSQGGTEAFF,TGTGCCATCAGGCGGGACAGCCAGGGGGGCACTGAAGCTTTCTTT
TRBJ2-7,17,many,TRBD2,TRBV9,CASSPGHGLAGGDEQYF,TGTGCCAGCAGCCCTGGACACGGACTAGCGGGAGGCGACGAGCAGTACTTC
TRBJ1-1,14,NA,NA,TRBV7-9,CASSFYGFFAEAFF,TGTGCCAGCAGTTTCTACGGGTTCTTCGCTGAAGCTTTCTTT
TRBJ1-1,17,many,NA,TRBV19,CASSISLGGAQNTEAFF,TGTGCCAGTAGTATATCCCTCGGGGGGGCCCAGAACACTGAAGCTTTCTTT
TRBJ1-1,13,NA,NA,TRBV14,CASSQGAVPRAFF,TGTGCCAGCAGCCAAGGTGCCGTACCGAGGGCTTTCTTT
TRBJ2-3,16,few,NA,TRBV27,CASRNPGTGITDTQYF,TGTGCCAGCAGAAATCCGGGAACAGGAATCACAGATACGCAGTATTTT
TRBJ2-7,15,few,NA,TRBV18,CASSPLFVSFDEQYF,TGTGCCAGCTCACCACTCTTCGTTAGTTTCGACGAGCAGTACTTC
TRBJ2-1,15,once,TRBD2,TRBV24-1,CATSGLATTDGEQFF,TGTGCCACCAGTGGACTAGCGACCACCGACGGGGAGCAGTTCTTC
TRBJ2-7,15,few,TRBD2,TRBV9,CASSVGEGRSYEQYF,TGTGCCAGCAGCGTAGGGGAGGGGCGCTCCTACGAGCAGTACTTC